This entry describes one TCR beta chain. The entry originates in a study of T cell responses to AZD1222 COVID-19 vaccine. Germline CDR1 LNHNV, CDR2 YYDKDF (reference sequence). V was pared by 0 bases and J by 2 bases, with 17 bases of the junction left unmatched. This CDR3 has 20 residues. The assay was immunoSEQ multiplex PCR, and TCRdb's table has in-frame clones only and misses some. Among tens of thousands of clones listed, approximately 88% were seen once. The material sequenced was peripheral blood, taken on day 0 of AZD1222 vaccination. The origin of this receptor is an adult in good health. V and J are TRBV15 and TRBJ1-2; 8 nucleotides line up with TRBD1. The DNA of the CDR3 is TGTGCCACCAGCAGAGATGTGGGCGGGAAAACAGGGGGAAAGAACTATGGCTACACCTTC. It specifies CATSRDVGGKTGGKNYGYTF.